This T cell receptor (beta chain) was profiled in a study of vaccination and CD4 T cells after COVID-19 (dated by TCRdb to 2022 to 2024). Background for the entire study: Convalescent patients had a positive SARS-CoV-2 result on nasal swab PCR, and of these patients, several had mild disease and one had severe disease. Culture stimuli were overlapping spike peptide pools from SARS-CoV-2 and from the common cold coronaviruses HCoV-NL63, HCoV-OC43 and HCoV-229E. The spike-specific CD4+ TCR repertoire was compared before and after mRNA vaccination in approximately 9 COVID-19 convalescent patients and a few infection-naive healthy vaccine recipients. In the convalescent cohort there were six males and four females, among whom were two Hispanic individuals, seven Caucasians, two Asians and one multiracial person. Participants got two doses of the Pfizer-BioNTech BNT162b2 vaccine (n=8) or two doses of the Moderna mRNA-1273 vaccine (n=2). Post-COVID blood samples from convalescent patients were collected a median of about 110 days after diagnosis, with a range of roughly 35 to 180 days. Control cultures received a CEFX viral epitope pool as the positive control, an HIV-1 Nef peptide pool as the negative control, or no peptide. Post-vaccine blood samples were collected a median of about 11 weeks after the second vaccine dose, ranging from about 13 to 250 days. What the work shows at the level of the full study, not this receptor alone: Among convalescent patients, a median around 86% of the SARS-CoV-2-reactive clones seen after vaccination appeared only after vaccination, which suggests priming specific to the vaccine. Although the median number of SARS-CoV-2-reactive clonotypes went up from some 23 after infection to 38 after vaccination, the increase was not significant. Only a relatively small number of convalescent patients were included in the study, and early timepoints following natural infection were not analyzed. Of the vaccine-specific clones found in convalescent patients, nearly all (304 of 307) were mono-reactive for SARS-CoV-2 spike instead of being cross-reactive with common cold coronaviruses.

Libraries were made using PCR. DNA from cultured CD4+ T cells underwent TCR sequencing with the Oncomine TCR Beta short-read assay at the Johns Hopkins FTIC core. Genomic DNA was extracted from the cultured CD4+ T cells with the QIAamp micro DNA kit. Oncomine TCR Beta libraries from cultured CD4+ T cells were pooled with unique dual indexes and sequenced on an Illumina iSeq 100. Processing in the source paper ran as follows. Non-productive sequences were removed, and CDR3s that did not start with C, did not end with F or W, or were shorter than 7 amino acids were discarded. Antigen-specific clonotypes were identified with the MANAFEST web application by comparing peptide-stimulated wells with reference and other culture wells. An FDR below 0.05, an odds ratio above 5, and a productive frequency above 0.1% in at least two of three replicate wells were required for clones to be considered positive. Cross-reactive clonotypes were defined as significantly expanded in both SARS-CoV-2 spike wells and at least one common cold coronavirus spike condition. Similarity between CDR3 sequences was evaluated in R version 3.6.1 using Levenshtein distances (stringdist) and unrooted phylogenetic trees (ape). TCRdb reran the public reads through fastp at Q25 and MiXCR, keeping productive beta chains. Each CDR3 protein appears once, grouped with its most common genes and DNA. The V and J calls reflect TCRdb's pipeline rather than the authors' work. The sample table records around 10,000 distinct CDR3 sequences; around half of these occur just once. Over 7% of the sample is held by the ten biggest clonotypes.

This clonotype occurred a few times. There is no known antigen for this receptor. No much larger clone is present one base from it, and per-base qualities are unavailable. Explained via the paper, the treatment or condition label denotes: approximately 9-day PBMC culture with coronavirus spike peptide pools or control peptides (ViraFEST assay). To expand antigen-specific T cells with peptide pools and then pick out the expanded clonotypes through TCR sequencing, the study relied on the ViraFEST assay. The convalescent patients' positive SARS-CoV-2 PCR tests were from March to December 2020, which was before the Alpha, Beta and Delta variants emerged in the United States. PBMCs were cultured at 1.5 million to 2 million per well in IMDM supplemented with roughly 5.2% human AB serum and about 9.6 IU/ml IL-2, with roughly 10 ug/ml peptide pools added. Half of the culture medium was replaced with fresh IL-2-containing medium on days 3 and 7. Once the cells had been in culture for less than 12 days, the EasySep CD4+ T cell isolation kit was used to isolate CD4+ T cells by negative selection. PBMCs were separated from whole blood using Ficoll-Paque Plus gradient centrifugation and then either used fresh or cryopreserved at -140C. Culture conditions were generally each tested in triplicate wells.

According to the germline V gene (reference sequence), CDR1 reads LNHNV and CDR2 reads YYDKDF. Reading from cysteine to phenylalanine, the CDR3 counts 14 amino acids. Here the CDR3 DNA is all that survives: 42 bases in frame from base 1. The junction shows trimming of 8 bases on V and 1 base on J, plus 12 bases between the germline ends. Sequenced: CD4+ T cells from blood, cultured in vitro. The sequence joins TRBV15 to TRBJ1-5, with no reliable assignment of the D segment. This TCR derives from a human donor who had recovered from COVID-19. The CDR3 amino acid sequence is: CATSLDISNQPQHF. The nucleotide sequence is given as TGTGCCACCTCTCTAGACATAAGCAATCAGCCCCAGCATTTT.